The following is a T cell receptor (beta chain) sequence with its context. There is no known antigen for this receptor. The input lacks base qualities; no much larger clone sits a single base away. The CDR3 regions of human TCRbeta chains were analyzed by immunosequencing. The paper's data handling went like this. Repertoire TCRs were checked for matches against a reference library of SARS-CoV-2-specific TCRs that had been generated using the MIRA antigen-specificity platform. Breadth meant the fraction of unique TCRs that were SARS-CoV-2-associated, whereas depth meant the fraction of total T cells that were SARS-CoV-2-associated. Each spike-specific TCR was assigned to its reactive spike region and to a CD4 or CD8 class using the MIRA data. Log10-transformed breadth and depth values were compared by one-way ANOVA with Sidak's multiple comparisons tests. TCRdb took this table from immuneACCESS and kept in-frame rearrangements with V and J called. Such tables lack part of the clones; where checked against another copy, unresolved V genes explain under half of the gap, and the rest is unexplained. The V and J calls and clone size come from that table; D and trimming were worked out from the DNA. The sample has around 60,000 clones on record, approximately 90% of them singletons. Approximately 4.9% of the sample comes from the top ten.

The sample comes from a study of T cell responses to AZD1222 COVID-19 vaccine (dated by TCRdb to the early 2020s). Looking at the study overall: AZD1222 recipients whose second dose came at about 4 weeks and those whose second dose came at about 12 weeks were combined into one group, since spike-specific TCR depth and breadth did not differ between the two schedules. TCR sequencing was performed for more than 230 trial participants, of whom around 210 were given two doses of AZD1222 and around 26 were given two doses of MenACWY control vaccine. Trial participants were enrolled by age into subgroups of 18-55, 56-69 and 70-plus years, and about 150, 27 and 61 TCR-sequenced participants, respectively, were included in these subgroups.

Interpreted using the paper, the time point label stands for: baseline before first vaccination. Samples from vaccinated people were obtained from the UK trials COV001 and COV002, which included a single-blind randomized controlled phase 2/3 trial of AZD1222 (ChAdOx1 nCoV-19) in healthy adults. Trial participant PBMC samples were collected at day 0 and day 28 after the second dose for TCRbeta chain sequencing. Beyond this particular receptor, the publication reports: Conclusions about previously exposed vaccinees are limited because only a handful of AZD1222 recipients were SARS-CoV-2 seropositive at baseline. Vaccine-associated CD4 TCRs spanned the whole spike protein, with dominant responses in regions 160-218 and 743-854. Most participants were white British and females outnumbered males, and the authors suggested that clonal diversity may have been underestimated. Reportedly, almost half of the unique spike-specific TCRs recognized epitopes lying outside the regions that are mutated in the B.1.351 and B.1.1.7 variants. A significant rise in spike-specific TCR breadth and depth was observed after two AZD1222 doses relative to day 0 and relative to MenACWY recipients. Because no day 14 peak-response samples were available, repertoires were characterized only after the peak T cell response. In the small 56-69-year group, the increase in depth fell short of significance, most likely because of low power.

The CDR3 runs 16 amino acids, cysteine and phenylalanine included. The read is trimmed to its CDR3 DNA, 48 bases read in frame from base 1. As encoded in the germline V gene (reference sequence), CDR1 is LNHDA while CDR2 is SQIVND. Here V drops 5 bases and J drops 3 bases, and the junction holds 12 bases not matched to any gene. The clonotype comes from an adult in good health. The chain employs TRBV19 and TRBJ2-7, with TRBD2 identical over 8 junction bases. This specimen was peripheral blood, taken on day 0 of AZD1222 vaccination. The CDR3 region has the sequence CASSGRVAGNLYEQYF. The nucleotides read TGTGCCAGTAGTGGGCGGGTAGCGGGAAACCTCTACGAGCAGTACTTC.